This entry lists 28 T cell receptor beta chains sequenced from one sample in a study of shared clonotypes between healthy human individuals. Data came from immunoSEQ multiplex PCR; TCRdb stores just in-frame clones and leaves some out. This table holds more than 900,000 clones, approximately 80% found once. Sequences were obtained from memory CD4+ T cells from PBMCs. The subset is: CD45RA-negative fraction. These receptors were collected from a man aged 18-30 years in good health. Some clones in this sample may be carry-over from other donors' samples.

V gene TRBV5-1 combines with J gene TRBJ2-1; D may be TRBD2 (6 bases). Germline V lookup: CDR1 SGHRS, CDR2 YFSETQ. V was trimmed by 4 bases and J by 4 bases, leaving 15 bases between them. CDR3 length: 15 amino acids. This CDR3 reads CASSVNTGVYNEQFF. The CDR3 region has the DNA TGCGCCAGCAGCGTAAACACGGGGGTGTACAATGAGCAGTTCTTC.

This clone was observed a handful of times. The chain carries TRBV10-3 and TRBJ1-5; 8 bases fit TRBD1. After removal of 5 bases from V and 5 bases from J, the junction contained 5 bases not matched to a gene. Per the germline V gene, CDR1 is ENHRY and CDR2 is SYGVKD. CDR3 length: 14 residues. CDR3: CAISPDRVYQPQHF. For the CDR3, the DNA is TGTGCCATCAGTCCGGACAGGGTATATCAGCCCCAGCATTTT.

Concerning this clone itself: Other DNA sequences in the same sample also yield this CDR3. CDR3 loop: CASSGGLAGNEQFF. CDR3 in DNA: TGTGCCAGCAGTGGGGGACTAGCGGGCAATGAGCAGTTCTTC. V usage is TRBV2 and J usage is TRBJ2-1, with TRBD2 matching over 12 bases. Germline V lookup: CDR1 SNHLY, CDR2 FYNNEI. The CDR3 is 14 residues long. Trimming at V came to 4 bases and at J to 6 bases, leaving 1 base not matched to a gene.

This clone was recorded a few times. This chain uses TRBV7-8 with TRBJ1-2, with D possibly TRBD1 on 5 matching bases. This CDR3 has 13 residues. Trimming took off 5 bases at V and 2 bases at J, with 9 bases between the two ends. Germline V gene sequence: CDR1 SGHVS, CDR2 FQNEAQ. CDR3 in DNA: TGTGCCAGCAGCATTGACAGAAACTATGGCTACACCTTC. Residues: CASSIDRNYGYTF.

The rearrangement uses TRBV9 and TRBJ2-3; D is possibly TRBD2 (6 bases). Germline CDR1 is SGDLS and CDR2 is YYNGEE. Trimming removed 4 bases at V and 4 bases at J, with 16 bases between. There are 15 residues in the CDR3. CDR3 nucleotide sequence: TGTGCCAGCAGCCATCAAGCGGGCACCGCAGATACGCAGTATTTT. Residues: CASSHQAGTADTQYF.

V is TRBV6-5 and J is TRBJ2-1; no definite D call. The CDR3 loop spans 15 amino acids. CDR1 and CDR2 (germline): MNHEY, SVGAGI. Trimming left V 3 bases short and J 0 bases short, with 9 bases between. CDR3 in DNA: TGTGCCAGCAGTTATACACCCAACTCCTACAATGAGCAGTTCTTC. It translates to CASSYTPNSYNEQFF.

The chain links TRBV28 to TRBJ2-5; the match to TRBD2 covers 9 bases. The germline gives CDR1 MDHEN, CDR2 SYDVKM. The CDR3 is 15 amino acids. The junction had 9 bases not matched to a gene; V was cut back by 5 bases and J by 5 bases. CDR3 residues: CASSAQAGGVETQYF. The CDR3, as DNA: TGTGCCAGCAGTGCCCAAGCGGGAGGTGTGGAGACCCAGTACTTC.

The chain carries TRBV6-5 and TRBJ2-3; a possible D gene is TRBD2 (5 bases). The CDR3 is 16 residues long. Germline V gene lookup returns CDR1 MNHEY and CDR2 SVGAGI. V was trimmed by 4 bases and J by 1 base, leaving 15 bases between them. DNA of the CDR3: TGTGCCAGCAGTTTAAACGGACTTGGTGGCACAGATACGCAGTATTTT. Its translation: CASSLNGLGGTDTQYF.

This clone was seen once. The rearrangement uses TRBV7-9 and TRBJ1-3; D is ambiguous. Looked up from germline, CDR1 is SEHNR and CDR2 is FQNEAQ (reference sequence). Trimming left V 6 bases short and J 0 bases short, with 12 bases between. The CDR3 consists of 15 residues. The CDR3 DNA follows: TGTGCCAGCAGGGCCGGGCTAAGCTCTGGAAACACCATATATTTT. Encoded protein: CASRAGLSSGNTIYF.

The V and J genes are TRBV4-2 and TRBJ2-5; TRBD2 matches at 16 bases. V lost 4 bases to trimming and J lost 2 bases; unmatched junction nucleotides: 1. Germline V lookup: CDR1 LGHNA, CDR2 YNFKEQ. The CDR3 has 16 residues. The chain's CDR3 is CASSPGLAGGQETQYF. Here the CDR3 DNA reads TGTGCCAGCAGCCCGGGACTAGCGGGAGGGCAAGAGACCCAGTACTTC.

On this clone: Possible read error: a much larger clone is one base away. The rearrangement joins TRBV5-8 to TRBJ1-1, with unresolved D. Germline assignment: CDR1 SGHTS and CDR2 YDEGEE. The CDR3 runs to 13 residues. The CDR3 spells CAGSLVEGGKAFF. CDR3 coding DNA: TGTGCCGGCAGCTTGGTAGAGGGTGGGAAAGCTTTCTTT.

The genes are TRBV13 and TRBJ2-1; TRBD2 aligns across 15 bases. Germline lookup yields CDR1 PRHDT and CDR2 FYEKMQ (reference sequence). Unmatched junction bases numbered 5, after V lost 5 bases and J lost 3 bases. The CDR3 loop spans 17 amino acids. The CDR3 here is CASSPGTSGRLYNEQFF. DNA of the CDR3: TGTGCCAGCAGCCCTGGGACTAGCGGGAGGCTCTACAATGAGCAGTTCTTC. Full variable domain (remainder filled in from reference TRBV13 and TRBJ2-1): AAGVIQSPRHLIKEKRETATLKCYPIPRHDTVYWYQQGPGQDPQFLISFYEKMQSDKGSIPDRFSAQQFSDYHSELNMSSLELGDSALYFCASSPGTSGRLYNEQFFGPGTRLTVL.

V and J are TRBV7-2 and TRBJ2-1; D is perhaps TRBD1 (6 bases). The V and J ends lost 6 bases and 4 bases respectively, with 19 bases between them. The V gene's germline CDR1 is SGHTA and CDR2 FQGNSA. The length of the CDR3 is 16 residues. CDR3 nucleotide sequence: TGTGCCAGCAGTCAAAATCAGGGGAGTTTATACAATGAGCAGTTCTTC. Translation: CASSQNQGSLYNEQFF.

This chain joins TRBV7-2 and TRBJ1-5; no firm D call. CDR1 and CDR2 from the germline V gene are SGHTA and FQGNSA. V lost 0 bases to trimming and J lost 0 bases, with 6 bases between them. The CDR3 consists of 15 residues. The CDR3 DNA sequence: TGTGCCAGCAGCTTAGCGCTAAATAGCAATCAGCCCCAGCATTTT. This sequence encodes CASSLALNSNQPQHF.

The V and J genes are TRBV5-1 and TRBJ2-1, with TRBD2 matching over 8 bases. Germline assignment: CDR1 SGHRS and CDR2 YFSETQ. The CDR3 totals 16 residues. V shed 2 bases and J 4 bases; nucleotides not matched to a gene: 8. The chain's CDR3 is CASSFPGTRGYNEQFF. For the CDR3, the DNA is TGCGCCAGCAGCTTCCCAGGGACTAGGGGGTACAATGAGCAGTTCTTC.

This chain uses TRBV4-1 with TRBJ1-2; D remains ambiguous. This CDR3 has 15 amino acids. CDR1 is MGHRA, CDR2 YSYEKL, per germline. V was trimmed by 2 bases and J by 1 base, leaving 11 bases between them. This chain's CDR3 is CASSQKGHGNYGYTF. The CDR3 coding sequence is TGCGCCAGCAGCCAAAAAGGGCATGGTAACTATGGCTACACCTTC.

A remark on this clone: With a much larger clone just one base away, this may be a read error. At the DNA level, this CDR3 is encoded by other sequences in the same sample as well. The genes are TRBV30 and TRBJ1-1; D is unresolved. The CDR3 is 11 residues long. CDR1 and CDR2 (germline): GTSNPN, SVGIG (reference sequence). Trimming cost V 3 bases and J 3 bases, with 5 bases left between them. As DNA, the CDR3 is TGTGCCTGGAGCGCGGACACTGAAGCTTTCTTT. Amino acids: CAWSADTEAFF.

The chain combines TRBV5-1 with TRBJ2-1, with 13 positions matching TRBD2. The ends lost 4 bases at V and 7 bases at J; junction bases unmatched: 8. This CDR3 contains 16 residues. The germline CDR1 and CDR2 sequences are SGHRS and YFSETQ. Written as DNA, the CDR3 is TGCGCCAGCAGCGCAGGACTAGCGGGAGCCCAAAATGAGCAGTTCTTC. It translates to CASSAGLAGAQNEQFF. The variable domain in full, completed from reference TRBV5-1 and TRBJ2-1, reads KAGVTQTPRYLIKTRGQQVTLSCSPISGHRSVSWYQQTPGQGLQFLFEYFSETQRNKGNFPGRFSGRQFSNSRSEMNVSTLELGDSALYLCASSAGLAGAQNEQFFGPGTRLTVL.

J is TRBJ1-1 and V is TRBV30; TRBD1 might be the D (6 bases). The CDR3 has 13 amino acids. The V and J ends lost 1 base and 1 base respectively, with 7 bases between them. CDR1 is GTSNPN and CDR2 is SVGIG in the germline V gene (reference sequence). The DNA for the CDR3 is TGTGCCTGGAGTGCGGACAGGAACACTGAAGCTTTCTTT. This sequence encodes CAWSADRNTEAFF.

About this clone: This may stem from a read error, because a much larger clone lies one nucleotide away. V and J are TRBV9 and TRBJ2-2, with 11 bases identical to TRBD2. The ends lost 6 bases at V and 5 bases at J; junction bases unmatched: 6. Germline CDR1 is SGDLS and CDR2 is YYNGEE. The CDR3 is 15 amino acids. The CDR3 coding sequence is TGTGCCAGCACCCCGGGGACTAGCGGTACCGGGGAGCTGTTTTTT. It is translated as CASTPGTSGTGELFF.

The chain uses TRBV4-2 and TRBJ2-7; D might be TRBD2 (5 bases). The CDR3 contains 11 residues. Germline CDR1 reads LGHNA; CDR2 reads YNFKEQ. The V gene lost 3 bases and the J gene lost 9 bases, with 9 bases spanning the gap. Written as DNA, the CDR3 is TGTGCCAGCAGCCATGAGGGAAGGCAGTACTTC. Its translation is CASSHEGRQYF.

The CDR3 nucleotides are TGTGCCAGCAGCTCCTACCCCGGGGGCCACGAGCAGTACTTC. Encoded protein: CASSSYPGGHEQYF. J is TRBJ2-7 and V is TRBV28; D possibly matches TRBD1 or TRBD2 (6 bases each). Germline assignment: CDR1 MDHEN and CDR2 SYDVKM. CDR3 size: 14 residues. The V gene lost 6 bases and the J gene lost 5 bases, with 17 bases spanning the gap.

V and J are TRBV14 and TRBJ2-2; TRBD1 matches 10 bases. The V gene's germline CDR1 is SGHDN and CDR2 FVKESK. The J segment lost 7 bases and the V segment lost 4 bases, leaving 6 bases of the junction unmatched. The CDR3 is made up of 15 amino acids. As DNA, the CDR3 is TGTGCCAGCAGCCGTCGACAGGGGGCCGGCGGGGAGCTGTTTTTT. Protein product: CASSRRQGAGGELFF.

The chain recombines TRBV11-2 with TRBJ2-3; D gene unclear. V was cut by 6 bases and J by 2 bases, with 12 bases left in between. Germline V lookup: CDR1 SGHAT, CDR2 FQNNGV. The length of the CDR3 is 14 residues. This chain's CDR3 is CASSRIQTTDTQYF. Written as DNA, the CDR3 is TGTGCCAGCAGTCGTATCCAGACCACAGATACGCAGTATTTT.

This chain links TRBV2 with TRBJ2-7; 7 bases are shared with TRBD1. The CDR3 loop spans 13 amino acids. Germline V gives CDR1 SNHLY, CDR2 FYNNEI. J was trimmed by 10 bases and V by 7 bases; bases with no gene match: 13. The CDR3 nucleotides are TGTGCCAGCAACTACCGGGACAGAGTCGCCCAGTACTTC. This codes for CASNYRDRVAQYF.

This clone was observed a few times. This CDR3 is also generated by other DNA sequences in the sample. The V gene is TRBV5-1, the J gene TRBJ2-5; no firm D call. CDR3 length: 13 amino acids. The germline gives CDR1 SGHRS, CDR2 YFSETQ. The ends were cut back, 4 bases at V and 2 bases at J, with 9 bases in the middle. The CDR3 DNA reads as TGCGCCAGCAGCAGAGGCCAGCAAGAGACCCAGTACTTC. This encodes CASSRGQQETQYF.

This chain joins TRBV29-1 and TRBJ1-2, with TRBD1 matching over 10 bases. Looked up from germline, CDR1 is SQVTM and CDR2 is ANQGSEA. CDR3 length: 16 residues. V shed 1 base and J 4 bases; nucleotides not matched to a gene: 9. CDR3: CSVEGAVGTGVYGYTF. As DNA, the CDR3 is TGCAGCGTTGAAGGCGCGGTGGGGACAGGGGTCTATGGCTACACCTTC.

The genes are TRBV5-4 and TRBJ2-7; the D call may be TRBD1 or TRBD2 (5 bases each). Germline V gives CDR1 SGHNT, CDR2 YYREEE (reference sequence). This CDR3 comprises 14 residues. Trimming left V 8 bases short and J 2 bases short, with 17 bases between. The chain's CDR3 is CASGPGRTTYEQYF. The CDR3 DNA is TGTGCCAGTGGTCCGGGACGGACAACCTACGAGCAGTACTTC. The whole variable domain, filled in from reference TRBV5-4 and TRBJ2-7, reads ETGVTQSPTHLIKTRGQQVTLRCSSQSGHNTVSWYQQALGQGPQFIFQYYREEENGRGNFPPRFSGLQFPNYSSELNVNALELDDSALYLCASGPGRTTYEQYFGPGTRLTVT.